This is a list of T cell receptor beta chains from one sample in a study of shared clonotypes between healthy human individuals. Using immunoSEQ multiplex PCR, the repertoire was profiled, and TCRdb retains in-frame clones only, with some absent. The top ten clones hold about 1.1% of a sample with around 2,000,000 clones, about 95% of them seen once. Sequencing input: naive CD8+ T cells sorted from blood. The source is a man between 18 and 35 years old in good health. CDR3s include the opening cysteine and the closing phenylalanine or tryptophan. A D gene is named only where the DNA matches it firmly. Clone size appears in some rows only: once, few, many, or a class for an expanded clone.

J gene: TRBJ1-1
V gene: TRBV6-6
D gene: .
clone size: .
CDR3 protein: CASSPSNTEAFF
CDR3 DNA: TGTGCCAGCTCCCCTTCGAACACTGAAGCTTTCTTT

J gene: TRBJ1-5
V gene: TRBV6-1
D gene: TRBD1
clone size: .
CDR3 protein: CASTGRDRAQPQHF
CDR3 DNA: TGTGCCAGCACGGGCCGGGACAGGGCTCAGCCCCAGCATTTT

J gene: TRBJ2-1
V gene: TRBV7-6
D gene: TRBD2
clone size: .
CDR3 protein: CASTRLADYNEQFF
CDR3 DNA: TGTGCCAGCACCAGGCTAGCGGATTACAATGAGCAGTTCTTC

J gene: TRBJ1-2
V gene: TRBV7-6
D gene: TRBD1
clone size: .
CDR3 protein: CASSLVGQGAGVHGYTF
CDR3 DNA: TGTGCCAGCAGCTTAGTGGGACAGGGGGCCGGAGTGCATGGCTACACCTTC

J gene: TRBJ2-7
V gene: TRBV6-1
D gene: TRBD1
clone size: .
CDR3 protein: CASSEGTGGIEQYF
CDR3 DNA: TGTGCCAGCAGTGAAGGGACAGGCGGAATCGAGCAGTACTTC

J gene: TRBJ1-5
V gene: TRBV27
D gene: .
clone size: .
CDR3 protein: CASSLQTSNQPQHF
CDR3 DNA: TGTGCCAGCAGTTTACAGACGAGCAATCAGCCCCAGCATTTT

J gene: TRBJ1-2
V gene: TRBV14
D gene: .
clone size: .
CDR3 protein: CASSLTAEAGGYTF
CDR3 DNA: TGTGCCAGCAGTCTGACCGCCGAAGCCGGCGGCTACACCTTC

J gene: TRBJ2-1
V gene: TRBV6-5
D gene: TRBD2
clone size: .
CDR3 protein: CASSSLAGGNNEQFF
CDR3 DNA: TGTGCCAGCAGTTCCCTAGCGGGGGGAAACAATGAGCAGTTCTTC

J gene: TRBJ2-1
V gene: TRBV5-8
D gene: .
clone size: once
CDR3 protein: CASLDRLLNEQFF
CDR3 DNA: TGTGCCAGCTTAGACAGGTTATTAAATGAGCAGTTCTTC

J gene: TRBJ1-2
V gene: TRBV6-8
D gene: .
clone size: .
CDR3 protein: CASITQDFGPF
CDR3 DNA: TGTGCCAGCATCACTCAGGATTTCGGTCCATTC

J gene: TRBJ2-5
V gene: TRBV7-9
D gene: .
clone size: .
CDR3 protein: CASSQRYIETQYF
CDR3 DNA: TGTGCCAGCAGCCAACGCTATATCGAGACCCAGTACTTC

J gene: TRBJ2-7
V gene: TRBV14
D gene: .
clone size: .
CDR3 protein: CASSLLLGDLEQYF
CDR3 DNA: TGTGCCAGCAGCCTGCTGCTCGGGGACTTGGAGCAGTACTTC

J gene: TRBJ2-7
V gene: TRBV9
D gene: .
clone size: once
CDR3 protein: CASSAIDGYEQYF
CDR3 DNA: TGTGCCAGCAGCGCCATAGACGGTTACGAGCAGTACTTC

J gene: TRBJ1-1
V gene: TRBV27
D gene: TRBD1
clone size: .
CDR3 protein: CASQSGQINTEAFF
CDR3 DNA: TGTGCCAGCCAATCGGGACAGATCAACACTGAAGCTTTCTTT

J gene: TRBJ2-7
V gene: TRBV5-8
D gene: .
clone size: .
CDR3 protein: CASSNRATYEQYF
CDR3 DNA: TGTGCCAGCAGCAACAGGGCTACCTACGAGCAGTACTTC

J gene: TRBJ2-1
V gene: TRBV29-1
D gene: .
clone size: once
CDR3 protein: CSAREPTLYNEQFF
CDR3 DNA: TGCAGCGCCAGAGAGCCTACATTGTACAATGAGCAGTTCTTC

J gene: TRBJ2-7
V gene: TRBV16
D gene: TRBD2
clone size: .
CDR3 protein: CASSHGTSGDYEQYF
CDR3 DNA: TGTGCCAGCAGTCACGGGACTAGCGGAGACTACGAGCAGTACTTC

J gene: TRBJ2-7
V gene: TRBV4-3
D gene: TRBD1
clone size: .
CDR3 protein: CASSQSPGQGADGGYEQYF
CDR3 DNA: TGCGCCAGCAGCCAAAGTCCGGGACAGGGGGCTGATGGAGGCTACGAGCAGTACTTC

J gene: TRBJ1-5
V gene: TRBV4-1
D gene: .
clone size: .
CDR3 protein: CASSQNVQGNQPQHF
CDR3 DNA: TGCGCCAGCAGCCAAAATGTACAGGGCAATCAGCCCCAGCATTTT

J gene: TRBJ1-1
V gene: TRBV7-9
D gene: .
clone size: .
CDR3 protein: CASSPLGGGLHTEAFF
CDR3 DNA: TGTGCCAGCAGCCCCTTGGGGGGCGGATTACACACTGAAGCTTTCTTT

J gene: TRBJ2-1
V gene: TRBV7-9
D gene: .
clone size: once
CDR3 protein: CASSLSRQNPQNEQFF
CDR3 DNA: TGTGCCAGCAGCTTATCAAGGCAGAATCCCCAAAATGAGCAGTTCTTC

J gene: TRBJ2-2
V gene: TRBV28
D gene: .
clone size: .
CDR3 protein: CASSLPNRPNTGELFF
CDR3 DNA: TGTGCCAGCAGTTTACCTAATCGACCCAACACCGGGGAGCTGTTTTTT

J gene: TRBJ2-5
V gene: TRBV5-1
D gene: TRBD2
clone size: .
CDR3 protein: CASTQPGLAEETQYF
CDR3 DNA: TGCGCCAGCACTCAACCGGGACTAGCGGAAGAGACCCAGTACTTC

J gene: TRBJ2-7
V gene: TRBV5-1
D gene: .
clone size: .
CDR3 protein: CASSLVWDQPYEQYF
CDR3 DNA: TGCGCCAGCAGCTTGGTGTGGGACCAGCCCTACGAGCAGTACTTC

J gene: TRBJ2-7
V gene: TRBV7-6
D gene: TRBD1
clone size: .
CDR3 protein: CASSFRAGQGLSYEQYF
CDR3 DNA: TGTGCCAGCAGCTTTCGAGCGGGACAGGGGTTATCCTACGAGCAGTACTTC

J gene: TRBJ2-7
V gene: TRBV13
D gene: TRBD1
clone size: .
CDR3 protein: CASSFFENRGYEQYF
CDR3 DNA: TGTGCCAGCAGCTTTTTTGAGAACAGGGGCTACGAGCAGTACTTC

J gene: TRBJ2-5
V gene: TRBV10-1
D gene: TRBD2
clone size: .
CDR3 protein: CASSESLSGGQETQYF
CDR3 DNA: TGCGCCAGCAGTGAGTCTCTGAGCGGGGGGCAAGAGACCCAGTACTTC

J gene: TRBJ2-3
V gene: TRBV25-1
D gene: TRBD2
clone size: .
CDR3 protein: CASSELAGEISTDTQYF
CDR3 DNA: TGTGCCAGCAGTGAACTAGCGGGAGAGATTAGCACAGATACGCAGTATTTT

J gene: TRBJ2-3
V gene: TRBV10-1
D gene: .
clone size: once
CDR3 protein: CASSESNLATDTQYF
CDR3 DNA: TGCGCCAGCAGTGAGTCGAATCTGGCCACAGATACGCAGTATTTT

J gene: TRBJ2-2
V gene: TRBV28
D gene: .
clone size: once
CDR3 protein: CASSSHFASKSNTGELFF
CDR3 DNA: TGTGCCAGCAGTTCCCACTTCGCTAGCAAGTCGAACACCGGGGAGCTGTTTTTT

J gene: TRBJ2-2
V gene: TRBV12-5
D gene: .
clone size: .
CDR3 protein: CATRGPANTGELFF
CDR3 DNA: TGTGCTACCCGCGGCCCAGCGAACACCGGGGAGCTGTTTTTT

J gene: TRBJ2-7
V gene: TRBV5-4
D gene: TRBD2
clone size: once
CDR3 protein: CASSLALAGSRSSYEQYF
CDR3 DNA: TGTGCCAGCAGCTTGGCACTAGCGGGTTCCAGGAGCTCCTACGAGCAGTACTTC